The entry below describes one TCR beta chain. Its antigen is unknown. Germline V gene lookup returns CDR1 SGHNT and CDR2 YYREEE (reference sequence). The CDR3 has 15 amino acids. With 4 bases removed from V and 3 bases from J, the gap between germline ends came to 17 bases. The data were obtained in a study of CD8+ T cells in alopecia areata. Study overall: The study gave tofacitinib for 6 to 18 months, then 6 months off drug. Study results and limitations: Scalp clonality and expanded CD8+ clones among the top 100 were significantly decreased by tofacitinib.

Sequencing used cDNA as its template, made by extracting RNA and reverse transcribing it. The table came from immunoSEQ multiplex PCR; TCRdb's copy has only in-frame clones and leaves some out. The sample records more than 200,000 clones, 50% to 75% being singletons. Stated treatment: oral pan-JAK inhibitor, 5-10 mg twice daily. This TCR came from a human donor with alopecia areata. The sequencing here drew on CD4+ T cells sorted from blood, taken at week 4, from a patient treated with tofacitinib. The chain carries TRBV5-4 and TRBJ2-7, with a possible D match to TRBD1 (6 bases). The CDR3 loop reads CASSPPGTRGYEQYF. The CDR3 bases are TGTGCCAGCAGCCCCCCTGGGACAAGGGGCTACGAGCAGTACTTC.